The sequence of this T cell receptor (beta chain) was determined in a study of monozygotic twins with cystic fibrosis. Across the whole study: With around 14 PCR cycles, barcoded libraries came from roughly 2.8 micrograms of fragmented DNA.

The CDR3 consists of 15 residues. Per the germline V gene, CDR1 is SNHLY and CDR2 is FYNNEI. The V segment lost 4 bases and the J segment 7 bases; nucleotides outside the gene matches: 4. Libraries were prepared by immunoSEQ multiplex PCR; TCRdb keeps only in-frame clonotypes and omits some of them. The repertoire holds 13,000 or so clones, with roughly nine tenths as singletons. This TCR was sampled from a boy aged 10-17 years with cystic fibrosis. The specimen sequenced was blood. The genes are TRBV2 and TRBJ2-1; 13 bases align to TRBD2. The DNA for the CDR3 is TGTGCCAGCAGTGGACTAGCGGGAGGAGGGAATGAGCAGTTCTTC. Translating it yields CASSGLAGGGNEQFF.